Listed below are T cell receptor beta chains from one sample, sequenced in a study of blood T cells in healthy people across ages. TCRdb called the 5' RACE reads again in MiXCR, with one record for every CDR3 protein. The sample yields 600,000 to 650,000 distinct CDR3 sequences, under 65% seen once. The sequenced sample was blood. These receptors were taken from a man aged 60-69 years in good health. CDR3s leave out the opening cysteine and the closing phenylalanine or tryptophan.

V	J	CDR3
TRBV12-3/TRBV12-4	TRBJ2-6	ASRGRDGSAGANVLT
TRBV5-1	TRBJ2-2	AISLATAGAVGELF
TRBV20-1	TRBJ2-6	SARAISGANVLT
TRBV2	TRBJ1-2	ASSEENSYGYT
TRBV10-3	TRBJ2-5	AITSGENQETQY
TRBV13	TRBJ2-2	ASSLAQGAVNTGDLF
TRBV3-1	TRBJ2-5	ASSQQDREYQETQY
TRBV25-1	TRBJ2-7	ASSEWGQSLSNEQY
TRBV4-1	TRBJ2-2	ASSQLAGELF
TRBV2	TRBJ1-6	ANKMAFENSPLH
TRBV7-2	TRBJ2-1	ASSFSGQGHEQF
TRBV6-5	TRBJ1-2	ASRKQGASSYGYT